This section outlines one T cell receptor (beta chain) sequence together with its context. What it recognizes is unknown. Amplification targeted TCR beta CDR3 regions from RNA transcripts. In the first-round RT-PCR of the TCR CDR3, the HTBI primer set was used. TCRdb passed the multiplex PCR reads through MiXCR, listing each CDR3 protein once. The sample lists hundreds of thousands of distinct CDR3 sequences; about two fifths were seen once. Germline CDR1 and CDR2: SGDLS and YYNGEE. This CDR3 comprises 13 residues. The germline V and J ends were trimmed by 8 bases and 5 bases, with 14 bases remaining between them. The sample originates from a study of T cells in Graves' hyperthyroidism and ophthalmopathy. Study findings and constraints: Most clonotypes that expanded in the thyroid above 0.001 also showed up in blood.

Hyperthyroidism of Graves' type that showed no ophthalmopathy progression within 18 months was stable. Participants, patients aged 18 to 65, had newly diagnosed hyperthyroidism with a duration under 2 months. Those patients with uncontrolled infection, other autoimmune disease, pregnancy or lactation were excluded. The sequence was obtained from a man between 18 and 29 years old with Graves' hyperthyroidism. Sample: blood. The V and J genes are TRBV9 and TRBJ1-5, with a weak D call TRBD1 (6 bases). The CDR3 DNA is TGTGCCAGTAGACAACAGGGCGATCAGCCCCAGCATTTT. This sequence encodes CASRQQGDQPQHF.